This TCR beta chain was captured by sequencing in a study of beta chain features in type 1 diabetes. Worth noting for this clone: Its antigen remains unknown.

V gave up 1 base and J gave up 8 bases; unmatched junction bases: 19. Germline V gives CDR1 SGHAT, CDR2 FQNNGV. There are 19 residues in the CDR3. Investigators reverse transcribed all isolated RNA, so they sequenced expressed TCRB transcripts. Sequencing used immunoSEQ multiplex PCR; TCRdb keeps in-frame clones, though not all of them. The sample yields under 900,000 clones, roughly a sixth seen once. Study-wide findings and caveats: Sampled from patients, naive, central memory and Treg TCRB repertoires appeared more similar than those sampled from healthy donors. For patients and controls alike, PCR might favor shorter templates to the same degree.

The sequencing sample was made of naive CD4+ T cells from blood. This chain connects TRBV11-2 to TRBJ2-1, with TRBD1 matching 8 bases. The source is a woman aged 18 to 35 in good health. The DNA for the CDR3 is TGTGCCAGCAGCTTAGTTATCGGGAGCGGACAGGGTACCCGCGATGAGCAGTTCTTC. Amino acids: CASSLVIGSGQGTRDEQFF.